The sequence of this T cell receptor (beta chain) was determined in a study of shared clonotypes between healthy human individuals. Trimming shortened V by 0 bases and J by 6 bases, and 9 bases separated the two germline ends. Germline V CDR1 and CDR2: MNHEY, SVGAGI. This CDR3 has 13 residues. Genomic DNA (from each subset) was split evenly across several immunoSEQ plates. Original processing notes: Owing to the provision of junction-only sequences devoid of quality scores by immunoSEQ, filtering differed. Repertoires were generated with immunoSEQ multiplex PCR, while TCRdb's copy carries only in-frame clones and drops some. From that table come the V and J calls and clone size; the DNA was used to work out D and trimming. The data hold some 1,900,000 clones, with about 95% observed a single time. Overall study findings and caveats: When compared with the clonotypes that were shared by all four sorted-subset donors, the non-shared clonotypes turned out to have lower generation probabilities.

Points on this clone: The antigen remains undetermined.

Terminally differentiated effector memory CD45RA+ cells were excluded from the naive CD8 cells, which were CD45RO-negative and positively selected for CCR7. Everyone who donated was a Caucasian adult who lived in Nashville, Tennessee. The source is a young man in good health. The sample consisted of naive CD8+ T cells sorted from blood. The gene calls are TRBV6-5 and TRBJ2-7, with D unclear. This chain's CDR3 is CASSYSLVSEQYF. The CDR3 region has the DNA TGTGCCAGCAGTTACTCATTAGTATCCGAGCAGTACTTC.